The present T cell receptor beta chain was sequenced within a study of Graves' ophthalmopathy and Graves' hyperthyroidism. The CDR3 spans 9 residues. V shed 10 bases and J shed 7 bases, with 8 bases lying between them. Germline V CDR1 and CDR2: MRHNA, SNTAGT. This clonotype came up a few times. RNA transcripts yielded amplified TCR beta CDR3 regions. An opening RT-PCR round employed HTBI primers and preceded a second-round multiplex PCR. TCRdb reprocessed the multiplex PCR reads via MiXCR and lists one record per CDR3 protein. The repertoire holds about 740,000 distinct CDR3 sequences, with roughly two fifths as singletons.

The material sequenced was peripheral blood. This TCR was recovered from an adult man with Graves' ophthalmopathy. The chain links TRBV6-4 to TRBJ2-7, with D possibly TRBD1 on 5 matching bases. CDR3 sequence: CATRTEQYF. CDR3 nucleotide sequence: TGTGCCACCAGGACAGAGCAGTACTTC.